Shown below are 2 T cell receptor beta chains from a single sample sequenced in a study of OX40 agonist ivuxolimab in advanced cancers. Sequenced by immunoSEQ multiplex PCR; TCRdb stores in-frame clones only, minus some. The table records about 65,000 clones, around 86% of them present only once. The sequencing here drew on CD4+ or CD8+ T cells sorted from blood, taken in a trial of the OX40 agonist ivuxolimab. Receptors originate from an adult with an advanced solid tumor such as melanoma, head and neck, liver or kidney cancer.

V is TRBV4-3 and J is TRBJ2-7, with D possibly matching TRBD2 (6 bases). CDR3 size: 14 residues. V dropped 4 bases and J dropped 2 bases, with 12 bases sitting between them. Germline CDR1 and CDR2: LGHNA and YSLEER. The CDR3 DNA reads as TGCGCCAGCAGCCGGGGGGATGGGGCCTACGAGCAGTACTTC. Its translation is CASSRGDGAYEQYF.

This clone was recorded once. The chain recombines TRBV6-5 with TRBJ1-1; 8 bases are a match to TRBD1. The CDR3 is 14 amino acids. Germline V gives CDR1 MNHEY, CDR2 SVGAGI. The junction had 2 bases not matched to a gene; V was cut back by 4 bases and J by 1 base. CDR3 bases: TGTGCCAGCAGTTTTGACAGGGGGAACACTGAAGCTTTCTTT. This encodes CASSFDRGNTEAFF.